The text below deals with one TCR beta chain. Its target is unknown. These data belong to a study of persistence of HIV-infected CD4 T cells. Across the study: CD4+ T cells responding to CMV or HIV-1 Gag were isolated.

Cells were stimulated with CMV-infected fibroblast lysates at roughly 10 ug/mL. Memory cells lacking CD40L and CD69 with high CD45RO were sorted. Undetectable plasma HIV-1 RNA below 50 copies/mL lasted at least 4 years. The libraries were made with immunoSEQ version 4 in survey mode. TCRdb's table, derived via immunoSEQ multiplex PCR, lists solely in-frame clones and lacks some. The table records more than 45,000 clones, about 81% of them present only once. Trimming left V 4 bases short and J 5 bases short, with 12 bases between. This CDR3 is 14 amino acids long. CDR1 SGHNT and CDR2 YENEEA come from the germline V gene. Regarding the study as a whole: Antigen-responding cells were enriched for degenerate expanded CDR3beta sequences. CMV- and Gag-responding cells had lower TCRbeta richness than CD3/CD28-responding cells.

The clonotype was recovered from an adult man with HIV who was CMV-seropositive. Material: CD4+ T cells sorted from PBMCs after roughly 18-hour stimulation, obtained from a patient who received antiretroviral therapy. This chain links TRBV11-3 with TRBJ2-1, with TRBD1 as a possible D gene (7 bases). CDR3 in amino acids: CASSSGGLNNEQFF. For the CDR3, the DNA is TGTGCCAGCAGCTCAGGGGGACTTAACAATGAGCAGTTCTTC.